Presented here are 7 T cell receptor beta chains from one specimen sequenced in a study of T cells in tumors after PD-1 blockade. Data came from immunoSEQ multiplex PCR; TCRdb stores just in-frame clones and leaves some out. Of 7,500 to 9,500 clones in the sample, roughly three fifths are singletons; the top ten hold 4.5%. This specimen was tumor tissue, taken after anti-PD-1 treatment. The origin of the receptors is a human donor with basal cell carcinoma.

The genes are TRBV5-5 and TRBJ1-1, with D possibly being TRBD1 (6 bases). This CDR3 is 16 amino acids long. Germline CDR1 and CDR2: SGHKS and YYEKEE (reference sequence). Trimming removed 0 bases at V and 5 bases at J, with 17 bases between. The CDR3 loop reads CASSLEYRVARTEAFF. The CDR3 coding sequence is TGTGCCAGCAGCTTGGAGTACAGGGTAGCGAGAACTGAAGCTTTCTTT.

The chain employs TRBV6-4 and TRBJ2-2; 10 nucleotides agree with TRBD1. The CDR3 is 16 amino acids. Germline V gives CDR1 MRHNA, CDR2 SNTAGT. J gave up 4 bases and V 0 bases, and 2 bases lay outside the gene matches. The CDR3 DNA follows: TGTGCCAGCAGTGACTCGGGACAGGGGTCCACCGGGGAGCTGTTTTTT. Residues: CASSDSGQGSTGELFF.

By share of the sample, this clone is medium-sized (0.01 to 0.1%). A read error may account for a junction end that differs from germline. V gene TRBV29-1 combines with J gene TRBJ1-1, with TRBD1 as a possible D gene (6 bases). CDR1 SQVTM and CDR2 ANQGSEA come from the germline V gene. The CDR3 totals 13 residues. In DNA form, the CDR3 reads TGCAGCTTCATGAGGGGGGGGAACACTAAAGCTTTCTTT. Its protein product is CSFMRGGNTKAFF.

The chain joins TRBV5-6 to TRBJ1-1; 9 bases align to TRBD1. Trimming removed 5 bases from V and 4 bases from J; junction bases left unmatched: 6. CDR3 size: 14 residues. Germline assignment: CDR1 SGHDT and CDR2 YYEEEE. CDR3 amino acids: CASRLTGGSTEAFF. In DNA, the CDR3 is TGTGCCAGCAGACTGACAGGGGGGAGCACTGAAGCTTTCTTT.

The gene calls are TRBV19 and TRBJ1-5, with D maybe TRBD1 (5 bases). Germline V gene data show CDR1 as LNHDA and CDR2 as SQIVND (reference sequence). The CDR3 sequence is 16 residues long. Trimming pared 5 bases from V and 2 bases from J, leaving 16 bases between. The CDR3 here is CASSHSSGVGNQPQHF. CDR3 sequence (DNA): TGTGCCAGTAGTCACTCATCGGGGGTGGGCAATCAGCCCCAGCATTTT.

The chain carries TRBV30 and TRBJ2-5; a weak D match, TRBD2 (5 bases). From germline, CDR1 is GTSNPN and CDR2 SVGIG (reference sequence). Trimming removed 4 bases at V and 4 bases at J, with 16 bases between. The CDR3 runs to 14 residues. The CDR3, as DNA: TGTGCCTGGACCCCGGGGAGATTAGGAGAGACCCAGTACTTC. Its protein product is CAWTPGRLGETQYF.

The chain combines TRBV29-1 with TRBJ1-4; D call uncertain. Germline assignment: CDR1 SQVTM and CDR2 ANQGSEA. The CDR3 has 15 residues. Trimming pared 4 bases from V and 1 base from J, leaving 13 bases between. CDR3 nucleotides: TGCAGCGTTGCGTCGGTGTCCGGAACTAATGAAAAACTGTTTTTT. Translation gives CSVASVSGTNEKLFF.